These T cell receptor beta chains were read from a single sample in a study of blood T cells in healthy people across ages. From the 5' RACE reads, TCRdb called clonotypes with MiXCR, one entry per CDR3 protein. The data contain over a million distinct CDR3 sequences, around 59% of them singletons. Source material: blood. The receptors derive from a man younger than 35 in good health. The CDR3 runs from the conserved cysteine through the conserved F or W. D genes are given only for firm matches. Rows may omit the clone size; those that give it use once, few, many or a size class.

j_call,d_call,clone_size,v_call,cdr3_aa,cdr3_nt
TRBJ2-7,-,-,TRBV20-1,CSASRVGIQGDYEQYF,TGCAGTGCTAGCCGAGTGGGGATACAAGGGGACTACGAGCAGTACTTC
TRBJ2-1,-,few,TRBV29-1,CSVEVADNEQFF,TGCAGCGTTGAAGTGGCAGACAATGAGCAGTTCTTC
TRBJ2-3,-,many,TRBV27,CASSLLGTDTQYF,TGTGCCAGCAGTTTATTGGGCACAGATACGCAGTATTTT
TRBJ2-1,-,-,TRBV6-5,CASSRDGAYNEQFF,TGTGCCAGCAGTAGGGACGGAGCCTACAATGAGCAGTTCTTC
TRBJ2-2,-,-,TRBV3-1,CASSQEFPSVELFF,TGTGCCAGCAGCCAAGAATTCCCTAGTGTGGAGCTGTTTTTT
TRBJ2-4,TRBD2,once,TRBV7-9,CASSFASGREDIQYF,TGTGCCAGCAGCTTCGCTAGCGGGAGGGAGGACATTCAGTACTTC
TRBJ2-7,TRBD1,-,TRBV4-3,CASSQDPRGREQYF,TGCGCCAGCAGCCAAGATCCCAGGGGGCGCGAGCAGTACTTC
TRBJ2-1,-,-,TRBV7-6,CASSPRAGVEGNEQFF,TGTGCCAGCAGCCCCCGTGCCGGGGTTGAAGGCAATGAGCAGTTCTTC
TRBJ2-7,-,-,TRBV12-3/TRBV12-4,CASSLSRSLPGQYF,TGTGCCAGCAGTTTAAGTAGGTCGTTGCCTGGGCAGTACTTC
TRBJ2-1,TRBD2,few,TRBV4-1,CASSQPPLGGVNEQFF,TGCGCCAGCAGCCAACCCCCTCTCGGGGGGGTAAATGAGCAGTTCTTC
TRBJ1-2,TRBD1,-,TRBV29-1,CSAPDRGRFYGYTF,TGCAGCGCTCCGGACAGGGGGCGCTTCTATGGCTACACCTTC
TRBJ1-2,TRBD1,many,TRBV27,CASSIRDSYGYTF,TGTGCCAGCAGTATCCGGGACAGTTATGGCTACACCTTC
TRBJ1-6,-,-,TRBV4-1,CASSQPDVPVSPLHF,TGCGCCAGCAGCCAGCCGGACGTCCCTGTTTCACCCCTCCACTTT
TRBJ1-1,-,-,TRBV11-2,CASSTLWGGTEAFF,TGTGCCAGCAGCACACTTTGGGGGGGCACTGAAGCTTTCTTT
TRBJ1-6,-,-,TRBV6-6,CAAGRDHNSPLHF,TGTGCCGCAGGCAGGGACCATAATTCACCCCTCCACTTT
TRBJ2-5,-,few,TRBV20-1,CSAKGPTGFGETQYF,TGCAGTGCCAAAGGTCCAACAGGGTTCGGGGAGACCCAGTACTTC
TRBJ2-1,TRBD1,-,TRBV20-1,CSASWDRGHEQFF,TGCAGTGCTAGCTGGGACAGGGGTCATGAGCAGTTCTTC
TRBJ2-1,-,few,TRBV29-1,CSVEVGSAEQFF,TGCAGCGTTGAAGTAGGCTCGGCTGAGCAGTTCTTC
TRBJ2-7,-,-,TRBV25-1,CASSYWDGSSYEQYF,TGTGCCAGCAGCTACTGGGACGGAAGCTCCTACGAGCAGTACTTC
TRBJ2-5,-,-,TRBV29-1,CSAEGGLETQYF,TGCAGCGCTGAAGGGGGGCTCGAGACCCAGTACTTC
TRBJ2-7,-,-,TRBV11-2,CASTEASEQYF,TGTGCCAGCACCGAAGCATCCGAGCAGTACTTC
TRBJ2-3,TRBD2,few,TRBV29-1,CSVDSGGASTDTQYF,TGCAGCGTTGATTCCGGGGGGGCCTCCACAGATACGCAGTATTTT
TRBJ2-1,-,many,TRBV27,CASSLGVSYNEQFF,TGCGCCAGCAGCTTGGGCGTCTCCTACAATGAGCAGTTCTTC
TRBJ1-2,-,-,TRBV29-1,CSVVAGTNYGYTF,TGCAGCGTTGTGGCAGGGACTAACTATGGCTACACCTTC
TRBJ1-1,TRBD1,-,TRBV3-1,CASSNGQGDTEAFF,TGTGCCAGCAGCAATGGACAGGGGGACACTGAAGCTTTCTTT
TRBJ2-2,TRBD2,once,TRBV15,CATSRAAGGLNTGELFF,TGTGCCACCAGCAGAGCGGCGGGGGGCCTTAACACCGGGGAGCTGTTTTTT
TRBJ2-7,-,-,TRBV4-3,CASSQYAGTLTYEQYF,TGCGCCAGCAGCCAATACGCCGGGACGTTAACCTACGAGCAGTACTTC
TRBJ2-3,-,-,TRBV5-1,CASSLEESVPSTDTQYF,TGCGCCAGCAGCTTGGAGGAGAGCGTCCCTAGCACAGATACGCAGTATTTT
TRBJ2-1,-,-,TRBV4-1,CASSSEWLAYNEQFF,TGCGCCAGCAGCTCAGAGTGGCTAGCGTACAATGAGCAGTTCTTC
TRBJ2-3,-,-,TRBV7-2,CASSPAGGGADMQYF,TGTGCCAGCAGCCCCGCGGGCGGGGGCGCAGATATGCAGTATTTT
TRBJ2-7,TRBD2,few,TRBV4-1,CASSQVLAGISYEQYF,TGCGCCAGCAGCCAAGTGTTAGCGGGGATATCTTACGAGCAGTACTTC
TRBJ2-5,TRBD2,-,TRBV20-1,CSARTSGIQETQYF,TGCAGTGCTAGGACTAGCGGGATCCAAGAGACCCAGTACTTC
TRBJ2-1,TRBD2,-,TRBV4-1,CASSYHPPLAGTYEQFF,TGCGCCAGCAGCTACCATCCCCCTCTAGCGGGAACCTATGAGCAGTTCTTC
TRBJ2-7,-,-,TRBV4-1,CASSQVGRHEQYF,TGCGCCAGCAGCCAAGTAGGACGCCACGAGCAGTACTTC
TRBJ1-2,-,-,TRBV6-4,CASSDILGGGTPDGYTF,TGTGCCAGCAGTGACATCCTGGGGGGGGGCACGCCGGATGGCTACACCTTC
TRBJ2-7,-,-,TRBV6-2/TRBV6-3,CASSDTPGLLSYEQYF,TGTGCCAGCAGTGACACGCCGGGACTGCTATCCTACGAGCAGTACTTC
TRBJ1-6,-,few,TRBV5-5,CASSLGQIHTSNSPLHF,TGTGCCAGCAGTCTCGGACAGATCCATACCTCGAATTCACCCCTCCACTTT
TRBJ2-1,-,-,TRBV4-1,CASSPGTEDEQFF,TGCGCCAGCAGCCCAGGGACCGAGGACGAGCAGTTCTTC
TRBJ1-2,-,-,TRBV3-1,CASSQVRQRGYTF,TGTGCCAGCAGCCAAGTTCGGCAGCGTGGCTACACCTTC
TRBJ2-7,TRBD1,many,TRBV27,CASSWGQSYEQYF,TGCGCCAGCAGCTGGGGACAGTCCTACGAGCAGTACTTC
TRBJ1-6,-,-,TRBV15,CATSRDSGQAYNSPLHF,TGTGCCACCAGCAGAGATTCCGGGCAGGCCTATAATTCACCCCTCCACTTT
TRBJ1-4,TRBD1,-,TRBV30,CAFTGQLNEKLFF,TGTGCCTTCACGGGACAGTTGAATGAAAAACTGTTTTTT
TRBJ2-7,-,-,TRBV20-1,CSARDGWAGTYEQYF,TGCAGTGCTAGAGATGGGTGGGCAGGGACCTACGAGCAGTACTTC
TRBJ2-7,-,-,TRBV12-3/TRBV12-4,CASSRRAPYEQYF,TGTGCCAGCAGCCGCAGGGCCCCTTACGAGCAGTACTTC
TRBJ1-6,-,-,TRBV20-1,CSVPFKLGGNSPLHF,TGCAGTGTTCCCTTCAAACTGGGAGGCAATTCACCCCTCCACTTT
TRBJ2-1,-,-,TRBV3-1,CASSQDQWSGNEQFF,TGTGCCAGCAGCCAAGATCAGTGGTCGGGGAATGAGCAGTTCTTC
TRBJ2-5,-,-,TRBV7-2,CASSLVRSYQETQYF,TGTGCCAGCAGCTTAGTTAGGAGTTACCAAGAGACCCAGTACTTC
TRBJ2-3,-,-,TRBV9,CASSAPLDTQYF,TGTGCCAGCAGCGCTCCGTTGGATACGCAGTATTTT
TRBJ2-2,-,-,TRBV4-3,CASSQDGARETGELFF,TGCGCCAGCAGCCAAGATGGAGCCCGGGAGACCGGGGAGCTGTTTTTT
TRBJ2-5,-,-,TRBV18,CASSPFFGETQYF,TGTGCCAGCTCACCTTTCTTTGGGGAGACCCAGTACTTC
TRBJ2-3,-,-,TRBV21-1,CASSRGGRGPRTDTQYF,TGTGCCAGCAGCAGGGGGGGACGGGGGCCCCGCACAGATACGCAGTATTTT
TRBJ1-1,-,-,TRBV4-1,CASSQFRDTEAFF,TGCGCCAGCAGCCAATTCCGGGACACTGAAGCTTTCTTT
TRBJ2-1,-,few,TRBV20-1,CSAIDVAETYNEQFF,TGCAGTGCTATTGATGTAGCGGAGACTTACAATGAGCAGTTCTTC
TRBJ1-1,-,-,TRBV7-9,CASSLSRPGHSAFF,TGTGCCAGCAGCTTATCAAGACCGGGACATTCAGCTTTCTTT
TRBJ2-7,-,once,TRBV29-1,CSASGDAASYNEQYF,TGCAGCGCCTCAGGTGACGCGGCATCCTACAATGAGCAGTACTTC